One sample yielded the 14 T cell receptor beta chains listed below, sequenced in a study of Ad26.COV2.S vaccination and SARS-CoV-2 variants. Method: immunoSEQ multiplex PCR; TCRdb's copy keeps in-frame clones and lacks some. The data show about 350,000 clones, about 85% seen once. As to treatment: over 15 received Ad26.COV2.S at low or high dose, single or two shots; a few received placebo; per-sample allocation not given. Collection of samples fell on day 63 after the first vaccine or placebo injection. The sample here was peripheral blood, taken in a trial of Ad26.COV2.S vaccine versus placebo. Receptors were obtained from a person aged 18-60 years who received the Ad26.COV2.S COVID-19 vaccine or a placebo.

The chain uses TRBV12-3 or TRBV12-4 and TRBJ1-3; the D is unclear. Deletions cut 6 bases from V and 9 bases from J, with 12 bases between. This CDR3 comprises 12 residues. The CDR3 reads CASSLRFGTIYF. Here the CDR3 DNA reads TGTGCCAGCAGCCTTAGATTCGGCACCATATATTTT.

The CDR3 region has the DNA TGTGCCAGCAGCCCGTTGGCCGGCTACGAGCAGTACTTC. Translated, it gives CASSPLAGYEQYF. V usage is TRBV11-2 and J usage is TRBJ2-7; D gene unclear. V gave up 5 bases and J gave up 3 bases, with 11 bases separating them. Germline V gene sequence: CDR1 SGHAT, CDR2 FQNNGV. The CDR3 sequence is 13 residues long.

This clone was recorded once. The chain recombines TRBV14 with TRBJ1-2; D might be TRBD1 (5 bases). This CDR3 spans 15 amino acids. Trimming left V 4 bases short and J 2 bases short, with 14 bases between. Germline V gene lookup returns CDR1 SGHDN and CDR2 FVKESK. CDR3: CASSPRGGANYGYTF. The CDR3 DNA is TGTGCCAGCAGCCCCCGCGGTGGGGCAAACTATGGCTACACCTTC.

This sequence joins TRBV5-1 and TRBJ2-3; D is unclear. This CDR3 has 12 residues. Per germline, CDR1 SGHRS and CDR2 YFSETQ. V lost 4 bases and J 2 bases, leaving 5 bases between the germline ends. The CDR3 bases are TGCGCCAGCAGCCTCACCACAGATACGCAGTATTTT. It is translated as CASSLTTDTQYF.

The chain uses TRBV27 and TRBJ2-7, with TRBD2 matching over 9 bases. Germline-derived CDR1 and CDR2 are MNHEY and SMNVEV (reference sequence). The V gene end was trimmed by 6 bases and the J gene end by 0 bases; junction bases not matched to a gene: 9. The CDR3 is 16 residues long. CDR3 loop: CASSPYTSGLSYEQYF. The CDR3 DNA sequence: TGTGCCAGCAGCCCTTATACTAGCGGGCTCTCCTACGAGCAGTACTTC.

This rearrangement joins TRBV7-2 to TRBJ2-1; weak D call: TRBD2 (6 bases). This CDR3 region has 14 residues. Trimming took 2 bases from V and 5 from J, leaving 10 bases between them. CDR1 and CDR2 (germline): SGHTA, FQGNSA. DNA of the CDR3: TGTGCCAGCAGCTTACCAGGGAGGAACAATGAGCAGTTCTTC. Translated: CASSLPGRNNEQFF.

The rearrangement joins TRBV30 to TRBJ1-1, with D possibly matching TRBD1 (5 bases). The CDR3 runs 13 residues. V was trimmed by 4 bases and J by 1 base, leaving 10 bases between them. CDR1 is GTSNPN, CDR2 SVGIG, per germline (reference sequence). Here the CDR3 reads CAWNHDRNTEAFF. CDR3 DNA sequence: TGTGCCTGGAACCATGACAGGAACACTGAAGCTTTCTTT.

The J gene is TRBJ2-5, the V gene TRBV5-1; D ambiguous. Per the germline V gene, CDR1 is SGHRS and CDR2 is YFSETQ. This CDR3 comprises 12 residues. Trimming removed 5 bases at V and 5 bases at J, with 10 bases between. For the CDR3, the DNA is TGCGCCAGCAGTACGGATAGGGAGACCCAGTACTTC. Protein: CASSTDRETQYF. Full variable domain (remainder filled in from reference TRBV5-1 and TRBJ2-5): KAGVTQTPRYLIKTRGQQVTLSCSPISGHRSVSWYQQTPGQGLQFLFEYFSETQRNKGNFPGRFSGRQFSNSRSEMNVSTLELGDSALYLCASSTDRETQYFGPGTRLLVL.

The chain carries TRBV25-1 and TRBJ2-5; 9 bases are shared with TRBD1. The V segment lost 5 bases and the J segment 5 bases; nucleotides outside the gene matches: 9. CDR1 is MGHDK, CDR2 SYGVNS, per germline. The CDR3 is made up of 15 amino acids. CDR3 protein: CASSTTGTGWETQYF. The CDR3 nucleotides read TGTGCCAGCAGTACTACCGGGACAGGGTGGGAGACCCAGTACTTC.

This clone occurred a few times. The CDR3 nucleotides are TGCAGCGTCCAGACTCCCGGTACCTACGAGCAGTACTTC. The encoded protein is CSVQTPGTYEQYF. The chain links TRBV29-1 to TRBJ2-7, with D unclear. Germline loops: CDR1 SQVTM, CDR2 ANQGSEA. The CDR3 consists of 13 residues. V was pared by 6 bases and J by 2 bases, with 14 bases between.

This sequence joins TRBV25-1 and TRBJ1-4; TRBD1 matches at 7 bases. Germline V lookup: CDR1 MGHDK, CDR2 SYGVNS. The CDR3 extends over 16 amino acids. With V trimmed by 2 bases and J by 4 bases, 7 bases remained unmatched. The CDR3 protein is CASSEHETGINEKLFF. The CDR3, as DNA: TGTGCCAGCAGTGAACACGAGACAGGGATTAATGAAAAACTGTTTTTT.

The gene calls are TRBV5-1 and TRBJ2-2; 10 nucleotides agree with TRBD2. Germline CDR1 reads SGHRS; CDR2 reads YFSETQ. Germline trimming cut 0 bases from V and 5 bases from J; bases unmatched to any gene: 10. The CDR3 runs to 18 residues. CDR3: CASSLGHSAGGLTGELFF. In DNA, the CDR3 is TGCGCCAGCAGCTTGGGCCATTCAGCGGGAGGGTTAACCGGGGAGCTGTTTTTT.

This sequence joins TRBV12-3 or TRBV12-4 and TRBJ1-1, with unresolved D. Trimming took 5 bases from V and 4 from J, leaving 11 bases between them. The CDR3 contains 13 residues. This CDR3 is CASSPFEGTEAFF. The CDR3 nucleotides read TGTGCCAGCAGTCCCTTTGAAGGCACTGAAGCTTTCTTT.

The rearrangement joins TRBV6-5 to TRBJ1-2; 9 bases are a match to TRBD1. J was trimmed by 5 bases and V by 6 bases; bases with no gene match: 1. The CDR3 length is 12 residues. Germline V gene sequence: CDR1 MNHEY, CDR2 SVGAGI. The DNA of the CDR3 is TGTGCCAGCAGAGGACAGGGGTATGGCTACACCTTC. Encoded protein: CASRGQGYGYTF.